Listed below are T cell receptor beta chains from one sample, sequenced in a study of long-term antiretroviral therapy in people with HIV. Assay used: immunoSEQ multiplex PCR; TCRdb lists only in-frame clones, some missing. The sample yields 40,000 or so clones, 65% to 90% seen once. The sequences come from unsorted PBMCs, collected just before starting antiretroviral therapy. These receptor sequences come from a woman younger than 35 with HIV. The CDR3 runs from the conserved cysteine through the conserved F or W. The D gene is left open where the match is weak. Rows give clone size only sometimes, using once, few, many, or a class for an expanded clone.

J,D,V,size,CDR3,DNA
TRBJ2-2,-,TRBV28,-,CASSSPPWGSFNTGELFF,TGTGCCAGCAGTTCCCCCCCTTGGGGGAGTTTTAACACCGGGGAGCTGTTTTTT
TRBJ1-2,TRBD1,TRBV28,-,CASSFGTGVRNYGYTF,TGTGCCAGCAGTTTTGGGACAGGGGTGCGGAACTATGGCTACACCTTC
TRBJ2-2,-,TRBV4-3,once,CASSQNPRSGELFF,TGCGCCAGCAGCCAAAACCCCCGATCCGGGGAGCTGTTTTTT
TRBJ1-1,-,TRBV6-5,once,CASSRQGGSEAFF,TGTGCCAGCAGTCGGCAGGGAGGGTCTGAAGCTTTCTTT
TRBJ2-3,-,TRBV4-3,-,CASSQEKRIDTQYF,TGCGCCAGCAGCCAAGAGAAACGTATAGATACGCAGTATTTT
TRBJ2-1,-,TRBV2,-,CASITGLVYNEQFF,TGTGCCAGCATCACAGGGCTAGTCTACAATGAGCAGTTCTTC
TRBJ1-1,-,TRBV9,-,CASSVDARMNTEAFF,TGTGCCAGCAGCGTAGATGCGCGTATGAACACTGAAGCTTTCTTT
TRBJ2-3,-,TRBV7-2,-,CASSLVPQGTDTQYF,TGTGCCAGCAGCTTAGTGCCCCAGGGGACCGATACGCAGTATTTT
TRBJ2-7,-,TRBV28,-,CASRPGTAKVEQYF,TGTGCCAGCAGACCCGGGACCGCGAAGGTCGAGCAGTACTTC
TRBJ2-7,-,TRBV7-7,-,CASSLTSTYEQYF,TGTGCTAGCAGCTTAACCAGTACCTACGAGCAGTACTTC
TRBJ2-3,-,TRBV7-9,-,CASSAVIGGSADTQYF,TGTGCCAGCAGCGCGGTTATTGGTGGATCGGCAGATACGCAGTATTTT
TRBJ1-2,-,TRBV19,-,CASSPRTKFYGYTF,TGTGCCAGTAGTCCTCGGACAAAATTCTATGGCTACACCTTC
TRBJ2-1,TRBD1,TRBV6-4,-,CASSDRIFRQTLPGQGNRLQKQFF,TGTGCCAGCAGTGACCGAATCTTTCGCCAGACCCTTCCCGGACAGGGGAATCGACTTCAAAAGCAGTTCTTC
TRBJ2-2,-,TRBV7-2,-,CASSLFPGATGELFF,TGTGCCAGCAGCTTATTTCCGGGAGCCACCGGGGAGCTGTTTTTT
TRBJ1-5,-,TRBV6-1,-,CASSERELLINQPQHF,TGTGCCAGCAGTGAAAGAGAGTTGCTTATAAATCAGCCCCAGCATTTT
TRBJ2-2,-,TRBV11-3,-,CASSSPNTGELFF,TGTGCCAGCAGCTCTCCAAACACCGGGGAGCTGTTTTTT
TRBJ1-5,-,TRBV28,once,CASSLPTGSSNQPQHF,TGTGCCAGCAGTCTGCCTACAGGGTCTAGCAATCAGCCCCAGCATTTT
TRBJ2-1,TRBD2,TRBV7-2,-,CASSLVVAGGTYNEQFF,TGTGCCAGCAGCTTAGTGGTGGCGGGAGGGACCTACAATGAGCAGTTCTTC
TRBJ2-2,-,TRBV6-1,-,CASTSELNTGELFF,TGTGCCAGCACCAGCGAACTGAACACCGGGGAGCTGTTTTTT
TRBJ2-2,-,TRBV28,once,CASTGAPGLVGELFF,TGTGCCAGCACGGGTGCGCCGGGGCTGGTCGGGGAGCTGTTTTTT